The rows below give T cell receptor beta chains drawn from one sample of a study of regulatory T cells in long-lasting Graves disease. TCRdb recomputed calls from the multiplex PCR reads with MiXCR, one row per CDR3 protein. Here the sample spans some 430,000 distinct CDR3 sequences, roughly 21% being singletons. This sample comprised peripheral blood mononuclear cells (PBMCs), obtained when the disease was refractory, from a patient treated with antithyroid drugs. These receptors were obtained from a female donor with Graves disease. CDR3s include the opening cysteine and the closing phenylalanine or tryptophan. D genes are given only for firm matches. Clone sizes are given selectively: once, few, many, or a class where the clone is expanded.

D: TRBD1
size: many
V: TRBV6-1
J: TRBJ2-5
DNA: TGTGCCAGCAGTCAGGGGGCGAGGGGCCAAGAGACCCAGTACTTC
CDR3: CASSQGARGQETQYF

D: -
size: -
V: TRBV5-6
J: TRBJ2-5
DNA: TGTGCCAGCAGCTCCGAGGGTCCACGAGAGACCCAGTACTTC
CDR3: CASSSEGPRETQYF

D: -
size: -
V: TRBV13
J: TRBJ1-5
DNA: TGTGCCAGCAGCCAAAATGTCAATCAGCCCCAGCATTTT
CDR3: CASSQNVNQPQHF

D: -
size: many
V: TRBV28
J: TRBJ1-2
DNA: TGTGCCAGCAGGGCCGGAATGAACTATGGCTACACCTTC
CDR3: CASRAGMNYGYTF

D: -
size: many
V: TRBV6-1
J: TRBJ1-5
DNA: TGTGCCAGCAGTGAAGCGCTTGTCGGGGGCAATCAGCCCCAGCATTTT
CDR3: CASSEALVGGNQPQHF

D: -
size: many
V: TRBV9
J: TRBJ1-1
DNA: TGTGCCAGCAGCCTTGAAACGGGCGCACCTGAAGCTTTCTTT
CDR3: CASSLETGAPEAFF

D: -
size: once
V: TRBV29-1
J: TRBJ2-3
DNA: TGCAGCGCGAGCGCCCCCGGAGATACGCAGTATTTT
CDR3: CSASAPGDTQYF

D: TRBD1
size: few
V: TRBV7-3
J: TRBJ1-1
DNA: TGTGCCAGCAGCCTAGGCGGGACAGGATCTGAAGCTTTCTTT
CDR3: CASSLGGTGSEAFF

D: -
size: -
V: TRBV11-2
J: TRBJ1-6
DNA: TGTGCCAGCGAGTACAGGGATAATTCACCCCTCCACTTT
CDR3: CASEYRDNSPLHF

D: -
size: many
V: TRBV28
J: TRBJ1-6
DNA: TGTGCCAGCAGTCTAGGTAGGGCGGTTTCACCCCTCCACTTT
CDR3: CASSLGRAVSPLHF

D: -
size: few
V: TRBV6-2/TRBV6-3
J: TRBJ1-5
DNA: TGTGCCAGCAGTCAGATAACAGAGATCCATCAGCCCCAGCATTTT
CDR3: CASSQITEIHQPQHF

D: -
size: -
V: TRBV7-9
J: TRBJ2-7
DNA: TGTGCCAGCAGCTTAGCGGGAGGTTCCCGGGACGAGCAGTACTTC
CDR3: CASSLAGGSRDEQYF

D: -
size: many
V: TRBV11-2
J: TRBJ1-2
DNA: TGTGCCAGCAGCTTATACGCCGTGGGAGGGACGGGAGGCTACACCTTC
CDR3: CASSLYAVGGTGGYTF

D: -
size: -
V: TRBV2
J: TRBJ2-7
DNA: TGTGCCAGCAGTGAATTCCCTAATGAATCCTACGAGCAGTACTTC
CDR3: CASSEFPNESYEQYF

D: -
size: -
V: TRBV4-1
J: TRBJ1-4
DNA: TGCGCCAGCAGCCAAGGCCCCCCCCCTTATAATGAAAAACTGTTTTTT
CDR3: CASSQGPPPYNEKLFF

D: -
size: few
V: TRBV20-1
J: TRBJ2-7
DNA: TGCAGTGCTAGGTTGGGGTGGACCTACGAGCAGTACTTC
CDR3: CSARLGWTYEQYF

D: TRBD1
size: -
V: TRBV12-3/TRBV12-4
J: TRBJ1-1
DNA: TGTGCCAGCAGTTTGACAGGGGGGGCAGCTTTCTTT
CDR3: CASSLTGGAAFF

D: TRBD1
size: many
V: TRBV2
J: TRBJ1-6
DNA: TGTGCCAGCAGTCTAGGACAGGGGATTTCACCCCTCCACTTT
CDR3: CASSLGQGISPLHF

D: -
size: -
V: TRBV12-3/TRBV12-4
J: TRBJ2-2
DNA: TGTGCCAGCAGAGCCTGGACGGGGAACACCGGGGAGCTGTTTTTT
CDR3: CASRAWTGNTGELFF

D: -
size: many
V: TRBV5-4
J: TRBJ1-6
DNA: TGTGCCAGCAGCTTTTCCGGGGTCCATGCTTCACCCCTCCACTTT
CDR3: CASSFSGVHASPLHF

D: -
size: once
V: TRBV4-3
J: TRBJ2-7
DNA: TGCGGCAGCAGCCAAGATGCGGCCAGAAGCTACGAGCAGTACTTC
CDR3: CGSSQDAARSYEQYF

D: -
size: -
V: TRBV27
J: TRBJ1-5
DNA: TGTGCCAGCAGTCTCACCTTCATGGGAGCCACGGACAATCAGCCCCAGCATTTT
CDR3: CASSLTFMGATDNQPQHF

D: TRBD1
size: many
V: TRBV29-1
J: TRBJ1-4
DNA: TGCAGCGTCCCCCGGACAGGGCCAGGGGAAAAACTGTTTTTT
CDR3: CSVPRTGPGEKLFF

D: TRBD2
size: few
V: TRBV7-8
J: TRBJ2-2
DNA: TGTGCCAGCAGCTTAGGTGTTCTTGGGACTAGCGGGATTAACGGGGAGCTGTTTTTT
CDR3: CASSLGVLGTSGINGELFF

D: -
size: -
V: TRBV27
J: TRBJ1-2
DNA: TGTGCCAGCAGTTTTAGAGAGGACTATGGCTACACCTTC
CDR3: CASSFREDYGYTF

D: -
size: many
V: TRBV7-2
J: TRBJ2-7
DNA: TGTGCCAGCAGCTTAGATGCGGAGAGTATCTACGAGCAGTACTTC
CDR3: CASSLDAESIYEQYF

D: TRBD1
size: once
V: TRBV5-1
J: TRBJ1-5
DNA: TGCGCCAGCAGCCTCCTACCAGGGACAGATAGCAATCAGCCCCAGCATTTT
CDR3: CASSLLPGTDSNQPQHF

D: -
size: many
V: TRBV11-3
J: TRBJ1-1
DNA: TGTGCCAGCAGCTTAGGAGGGTTGGCTTTCTTT
CDR3: CASSLGGLAFF

D: TRBD2
size: -
V: TRBV4-1
J: TRBJ2-1
DNA: TGCGCCAGCAGAAGAGCGGGAGCTGGCTACAATGAGCAGTTCTTC
CDR3: CASRRAGAGYNEQFF

D: -
size: many
V: TRBV28
J: TRBJ1-6
DNA: TGTGCCAGCACCCTGGGCCAGTACGATAATTCACCCCTCCACTTT
CDR3: CASTLGQYDNSPLHF

D: -
size: few
V: TRBV30
J: TRBJ1-1
DNA: TGTGCCTGGAGTGTATCCAGTCGATTAGGCACTGAAACTTTCTTT
CDR3: CAWSVSSRLGTETFF

D: -
size: many
V: TRBV12-3/TRBV12-4
J: TRBJ1-6
DNA: TGTGCCAGCAGTCTCCGGGGCCTGAATTCACCCCTCCACTTT
CDR3: CASSLRGLNSPLHF

D: -
size: -
V: TRBV6-9
J: TRBJ2-5
DNA: TGTGCTAGCAGTTACGGAATGGACAACCAAGAGACCCAGTACTTC
CDR3: CASSYGMDNQETQYF

D: -
size: few
V: TRBV6-2/TRBV6-3
J: TRBJ2-7
DNA: TGTGCCAGCAGTTCGGGGCCTGGGTTGATGGAGCAGTACTTC
CDR3: CASSSGPGLMEQYF

D: -
size: few
V: TRBV19
J: TRBJ1-2
DNA: TGTGCCAGTAGTATCCAGGGGAGCGGGGGCTACACCTTC
CDR3: CASSIQGSGGYTF

D: -
size: many
V: TRBV6-1
J: TRBJ2-7
DNA: TGTGCCAGCAGTACCGGGACACCCAACGAGCAGTACTTC
CDR3: CASSTGTPNEQYF

D: TRBD1
size: many
V: TRBV12-3/TRBV12-4
J: TRBJ1-2
DNA: TGTGCCAGCAGTCAGGGGGGGGGGAGTTATGGCTACACCTTC
CDR3: CASSQGGGSYGYTF

D: -
size: many
V: TRBV12-3/TRBV12-4
J: TRBJ2-7
DNA: TGTGCCAGCAGTCCGGGGAACTACGAGCAGTACTTC
CDR3: CASSPGNYEQYF

D: -
size: many
V: TRBV5-6
J: TRBJ1-5
DNA: TGTGCCAGCAGCTTGGGATGGGATAGCAATCAGCCCCAGCATTTT
CDR3: CASSLGWDSNQPQHF

D: -
size: few
V: TRBV10-3
J: TRBJ1-1
DNA: TGTGCCATCAGTATGCCAGGTGTGAACACTGAAGCTTTCTTT
CDR3: CAISMPGVNTEAFF

D: TRBD1
size: -
V: TRBV7-2
J: TRBJ2-7
DNA: TGTGCCAGCAAGGCGGGACAGGGGGCTTACGAGCAGTACTTC
CDR3: CASKAGQGAYEQYF

D: -
size: many
V: TRBV28
J: TRBJ1-5
DNA: TGTGCCAGCAGTTTACACGACAGCAACAATCAGCCCCAGCATTTT
CDR3: CASSLHDSNNQPQHF